Sequencing of this T cell receptor beta chain was carried out in a study of neurological immune-mediated disorders. TCRdb reanalysed the 5' RACE reads using MiXCR and keeps one entry per CDR3 protein. The sample holds 60,000 or so distinct CDR3 sequences; around 3.4% are singletons and the top ten take roughly 7%. Germline V lookup: CDR1 MDHEN, CDR2 SYDVKM. CDR3 length equals 14 residues. V lost 7 bases and J 4 bases, leaving 14 bases between the germline ends. This clonotype appeared a few times. A clone one base away is much larger, so this may be a read error. The sample comprised PBMCs. The chain combines TRBV28 with TRBJ1-3; D remains ambiguous. The sequence derives from a woman aged 55-69 years with multiple sclerosis. The CDR3: CASNPIGSGNTIYF. In DNA, the CDR3 is TGTGCCAGCAACCCTATTGGGTCCGGAAACACCATATATTTT.